Listed here is a single T cell receptor beta chain. This entry belongs to a study of blood T cell repertoires in COVID-19. Cohort assignment relied on participant-reported clinical history. The CDR3 has 15 residues. The ends lost 1 base at V and 4 bases at J; junction bases unmatched: 4. Germline CDR1 is LNHDA and CDR2 is SQIVND (reference sequence). Data came from immunoSEQ multiplex PCR; TCRdb stores just in-frame clones and leaves some out. Of 270,000 or so clones listed, around 86% are singletons. Sample: PBMCs or T cells enriched from blood (not recorded which). This sequence joins TRBV19 and TRBJ2-7, with 10 bases fitting TRBD1. The receptor was derived from a woman between 18 and 30 years old who had recovered from COVID-19. CDR3 in DNA: TGTGCCAGTAGTATAGTGAGGACAGGGGGATACGAGCAGTACTTC. Amino acid sequence: CASSIVRTGGYEQYF.